These 20 T cell receptor beta chains were all obtained from the same sample, sequenced in a study of OX40 agonist ivuxolimab in advanced cancers. TCRdb keeps only in-frame clones here, not all; method: immunoSEQ multiplex PCR. Of about 68,000 clones in the sample, 70% to 90% are singletons; the top ten hold roughly 0.74%. This material consisted of CD4+ or CD8+ T cells sorted from blood, taken in a trial of the OX40 agonist ivuxolimab. The receptors stem from an adult with an advanced solid tumor such as melanoma, head and neck, liver or kidney cancer.

The sample holds a few counts of this clone. Its ends do not fully match the called genes, so a read error is possible. V gene TRBV7-2 combines with J gene TRBJ2-4, with 11 bases identical to TRBD2. The CDR3 spans 16 residues. Germline V gene lookup returns CDR1 SGHTA and CDR2 FQGNSA. CDR3 protein: CASSLAGGPSVGIQYF. In DNA form, the CDR3 reads TGTGCCAGCAGTTTAGCGGGGGGGCCGTCGGTGGGCATTCAGTACTTC.

The chain combines TRBV11-2 with TRBJ2-2; 7 bases map to TRBD2. Germline CDR1 SGHAT, CDR2 FQNNGV. The CDR3 is made up of 16 amino acids. Trimming cost V 11 bases and J 6 bases; bases outside gene matches: 18. The CDR3 is CAWTSGTATVAGELFF. The CDR3 coding sequence is TGTGCCTGGACGAGCGGGACGGCCACTGTGGCCGGGGAGCTGTTTTTT.

In this sample, this clone turned up a few times. This chain joins TRBV6-5 and TRBJ1-2; D not certain. The V gene's germline CDR1 is MNHEY and CDR2 SVGAGI. This CDR3 has 13 amino acids. Trimming took 6 bases from V and 6 from J, leaving 14 bases between them. For the CDR3, the DNA is TGTGCCAGCAGACCCGACACCTACGATGGCTACACCTTC. As protein: CASRPDTYDGYTF.

The CDR3 sequence: CASSLVPGGTDTQYF. DNA of the CDR3: TGTGCCAGCAGCTTGGTCCCCGGGGGCACAGATACGCAGTATTTT. The chain combines TRBV5-5 with TRBJ2-3, with D possibly matching TRBD2 (5 bases). CDR3 size: 15 residues. CDR1 is SGHKS, CDR2 YYEKEE, per germline (reference sequence). V lost 0 bases, J lost 1 base, and 9 bases lay in between. Full variable domain (remainder filled in from reference TRBV5-5 and TRBJ2-3): DAGVTQSPTHLIKTRGQQVTLRCSPISGHKSVSWYQQVLGQGPQFIFQYYEKEERGRGNFPDRFSARQFPNYSSELNVNALLLGDSALYLCASSLVPGGTDTQYFGPGTRLTVL.

The CDR3 sequence: CASSLDRASYEQYF. In nucleotides, the CDR3 is TGTGCCAGCAGCTTGGACAGGGCCTCCTACGAGCAGTACTTC. The chain uses TRBV7-2 and TRBJ2-7, with 8 nucleotides matching TRBD1. Germline V CDR1 and CDR2: SGHTA, FQGNSA. The ends lost 3 bases at V and 0 bases at J; junction bases unmatched: 1. CDR3 length equals 14 residues. Based on the CDR3 plus reference TRBV7-2 and TRBJ2-7, the full variable domain is GAGVSQSPSNKVTEKGKDVELRCDPISGHTALYWYRQSLGQGLEFLIYFQGNSAPDKSGLPSDRFSAERTGGSVSTLTIQRTQQEDSAVYLCASSLDRASYEQYFGPGTRLTVT.

The chain employs TRBV7-2 and TRBJ1-1; D gene unclear. The ends were cut back, 2 bases at V and 1 base at J, with 5 bases in the middle. This CDR3 is built from 13 residues. Per germline, CDR1 SGHTA and CDR2 FQGNSA. The CDR3 spells CASSLSENTEAFF. Here the CDR3 DNA reads TGTGCCAGCAGCTTATCAGAGAACACTGAAGCTTTCTTT.

The chain links TRBV6-5 to TRBJ1-1; no definite D call. Germline V gene data show CDR1 as MNHEY and CDR2 as SVGAGI. The V end lost 5 bases, the J end lost 2 bases, and 6 bases lay between the germline ends. This CDR3 region has 12 residues. CDR3 DNA: TGTGCCAGCAGTCTCCGAAACACTGAAGCTTTCTTT. Translating gives CASSLRNTEAFF.

The chain is built from TRBV18 and TRBJ1-4; 8 bases agree with TRBD1. Trimming removed 6 bases from V and 6 bases from J; junction bases left unmatched: 9. This CDR3 has 15 amino acids. Germline loops: CDR1 KGHSH, CDR2 LQKENI. The CDR3 protein is CASSFGSDRDEKLFF. Here the CDR3 DNA reads TGTGCCAGCTCTTTCGGTTCGGACAGGGATGAAAAACTGTTTTTT.

The chain recombines TRBV5-4 with TRBJ2-5, with D unresolved. Looked up from germline, CDR1 is SGHNT and CDR2 is YYREEE (reference sequence). CDR3 size: 13 residues. V gave up 2 bases and J gave up 4 bases, with 9 bases separating them. CDR3 bases: TGTGCCAGCAGCTTAGAAGCTATAGAGACCCAGTACTTC. Amino acid sequence: CASSLEAIETQYF.

J is TRBJ1-6 and V is TRBV5-5, with D perhaps matching TRBD1 (5 bases). This CDR3 has 19 residues. Germline V gives CDR1 SGHKS, CDR2 YYEKEE (reference sequence). Trimming removed 2 bases at V and 5 bases at J, with 23 bases between. Here the CDR3 reads CASSLRTWQGLRDNSPLHF. DNA for the CDR3: TGTGCCAGCAGCTTACGAACCTGGCAGGGCTTAAGGGATAATTCACCCCTCCACTTT.

The DNA of the CDR3 is TGTGCCAGCAACCAGGGTGATAATTCACCCCTCCACTTT. Translating it yields CASNQGDNSPLHF. The chain is built from TRBV6-5 and TRBJ1-6; tentatively, D is TRBD1 (5 bases). Deletions cut 7 bases from V and 5 bases from J, with 9 bases between. Germline V gene data show CDR1 as MNHEY and CDR2 as SVGAGI. The CDR3 has 13 amino acids.

As to this clone: Within the sample, other DNA sequences also encode this same CDR3. The J gene is TRBJ2-3, the V gene TRBV5-1, with D maybe TRBD1 (6 bases). The length of the CDR3 is 13 residues. V was pared by 1 base and J by 4 bases, with 7 bases between. CDR1 and CDR2 from the germline V gene are SGHRS and YFSETQ. DNA for the CDR3: TGCGCCAGCAGCTTGCGACAGGCAGATACGCAGTATTTT. This sequence encodes CASSLRQADTQYF.

The chain recombines TRBV2 with TRBJ2-5; D gene unclear. Looked up from germline, CDR1 is SNHLY and CDR2 is FYNNEI. The germline V and J ends were trimmed by 6 bases and 1 base, with 9 bases remaining between them. CDR3 length: 13 residues. In nucleotides, the CDR3 is TGTGCCAGCAGGCGCAGCCCCCAAGAGACCCAGTACTTC. Its translation is CASRRSPQETQYF.

This CDR3 is CASSFSAGQGKTEAFF. For the CDR3, the DNA is TGTGCCAGCAGCTTCTCCGCCGGACAGGGGAAAACTGAAGCTTTCTTT. The chain carries TRBV7-2 and TRBJ1-1, with 9 positions matching TRBD1. The CDR3 spans 16 residues. Germline lookup yields CDR1 SGHTA and CDR2 FQGNSA. The ends lost 3 bases at V and 5 bases at J; junction bases unmatched: 10.

This clone was seen a single time. The rearrangement links TRBV10-3 to TRBJ1-4; the match to TRBD1 covers 9 bases. This CDR3 contains 17 residues. Germline trimming cut 6 bases from V and 7 bases from J; bases unmatched to any gene: 15. The germline CDR1 and CDR2 sequences are ENHRY and SYGVKD. The CDR3 DNA reads as TGTGCCATCAGAGACTCCAGCTACGGGACAGGGAGTGAAAAACTGTTTTTT. This codes for CAIRDSSYGTGSEKLFF.

The chain links TRBV5-1 to TRBJ1-6; 9 nucleotides align to TRBD1. Germline lookup yields CDR1 SGHRS and CDR2 YFSETQ. There are 14 residues in the CDR3. The V segment lost 3 bases and the J segment 10 bases; nucleotides outside the gene matches: 5. The CDR3 sequence is CASSSGQGKSPLHF. The DNA of the CDR3 is TGCGCCAGCAGCTCGGGACAGGGCAAATCACCCCTCCACTTT.

This chain joins TRBV6-6 and TRBJ2-2; 9 positions agree with TRBD1. J gave up 4 bases and V 9 bases, and 9 bases lay outside the gene matches. CDR3 size: 15 residues. Germline V gene lookup returns CDR1 MNHNY and CDR2 SVGAGI (reference sequence). For the CDR3, the DNA is TGTGCCAGTAGGGAACAGGGGGCTGTCACCGGGGAGCTGTTTTTT. Its protein is CASREQGAVTGELFF.

V usage is TRBV11-2 and J usage is TRBJ2-7, with D perhaps TRBD1 (5 bases). Germline CDR1 and CDR2: SGHAT and FQNNGV. V was trimmed by 4 bases and J by 0 bases, leaving 10 bases between them. CDR3 length equals 14 residues. The CDR3 coding sequence is TGTGCCAGCAGCTCTGACAGTAGCTCCTACGAGCAGTACTTC. It yields the protein CASSSDSSSYEQYF.

V usage is TRBV11-2 and J usage is TRBJ2-5, with D perhaps matching TRBD1 or TRBD2 (5 bases each). The CDR3 contains 14 residues. Germline V CDR1 and CDR2: SGHAT, FQNNGV. The V gene lost 3 bases and the J gene lost 1 base, with 9 bases spanning the gap. CDR3 nucleotides: TGTGCCAGCAGCTTGGGGGTGCTCCAAGAGACCCAGTACTTC. It yields the protein CASSLGVLQETQYF.

This chain joins TRBV4-1 and TRBJ2-4, with D possibly matching TRBD2 (5 bases). V dropped 1 base and J dropped 6 bases, with 13 bases sitting between them. The CDR3 is made up of 15 amino acids. CDR1 and CDR2 from the germline V gene are MGHRA and YSYEKL. CDR3 amino acids: CASSQAEAGGNIQYF. CDR3 DNA sequence: TGCGCCAGCAGCCAAGCCGAGGCAGGAGGAAACATTCAGTACTTC.